These T cell receptor beta chains were read from a single sample in a study of T cell therapy after organ transplantation. Their antigens remain unidentified. Clones were read by immunoSEQ multiplex PCR, and TCRdb kept only the in-frame ones, dropping some. The sample includes 3,400 or so clones, around 74% of them seen just once. Here the sequenced sample was CD8+ T cells from blood, taken after autologous CMV-specific T cell therapy. Every receptor here comes from a human patient who had received a solid organ transplant and had CMV disease. Part of the T cell pool may stem from the graft donor. The CDR3 runs from the conserved cysteine through the conserved F or W. D genes are given only for firm matches. Clone size is given for some rows only: seen once, a few or many times, or a class if the clone is expanded.

cdr3_nt: TGTGCCAGCAGTCCCGGGACTAGCGGGAGTATTGAGCAGTTCTTC; cdr3_aa: CASSPGTSGSIEQFF; v_call: TRBV6-4; clone_size: NA; j_call: TRBJ2-1; d_call: TRBD2
cdr3_nt: TGTGCCAGCAGTCCCACCGGGACAGGGGACAATCAGCCCCAGCATTTT; cdr3_aa: CASSPTGTGDNQPQHF; v_call: TRBV28; clone_size: NA; j_call: TRBJ1-5; d_call: TRBD1
cdr3_nt: TGTGCCAGCAGCACCCCCGGGATCGGAGAGACCCAGTACTTC; cdr3_aa: CASSTPGIGETQYF; v_call: TRBV7-9; clone_size: NA; j_call: TRBJ2-5; d_call: NA
cdr3_nt: TGTGCCAGCAGCTTAGGAGGGGGATCCTACAATGAGCAGTTCTTC; cdr3_aa: CASSLGGGSYNEQFF; v_call: TRBV7-2; clone_size: NA; j_call: TRBJ2-1; d_call: NA
cdr3_nt: TGCGCCAGCAGCTTATCGAGCGGGAGCAGCGAGACCCAGTACTTC; cdr3_aa: CASSLSSGSSETQYF; v_call: TRBV5-1; clone_size: NA; j_call: TRBJ2-5; d_call: TRBD2
cdr3_nt: TGTGCCACCCGACAGGGGGCGGTCAATGAGCAGTTCTTC; cdr3_aa: CATRQGAVNEQFF; v_call: TRBV19; clone_size: few; j_call: TRBJ2-1; d_call: TRBD1
cdr3_nt: TGTGCCAGTAGTATCGGACACAATGAGCAGTTCTTC; cdr3_aa: CASSIGHNEQFF; v_call: TRBV19; clone_size: NA; j_call: TRBJ2-1; d_call: NA
cdr3_nt: TGTGCCAGCAGCTTGGGACAGGGGGCCACTGAAGCTTTCTTT; cdr3_aa: CASSLGQGATEAFF; v_call: TRBV5-6; clone_size: NA; j_call: TRBJ1-1; d_call: TRBD1
cdr3_nt: TGTGCCAGCAGCGGGCGGACTAGCGGGAGAGAGACCCAGTACTTC; cdr3_aa: CASSGRTSGRETQYF; v_call: TRBV7-8; clone_size: NA; j_call: TRBJ2-5; d_call: TRBD2
cdr3_nt: TGCGCCAGCAGCCAGACAGGGGTGGCCGGGGAGCTGTTTTTT; cdr3_aa: CASSQTGVAGELFF; v_call: TRBV4-3; clone_size: NA; j_call: TRBJ2-2; d_call: TRBD1
cdr3_nt: TGTGCCAGCAGCTCCTCCCGGGGGAGCGGGAACTACAATGAGCAGTTCTTC; cdr3_aa: CASSSSRGSGNYNEQFF; v_call: TRBV21-1; clone_size: NA; j_call: TRBJ2-1; d_call: NA
cdr3_nt: TGCGCCAGCAGCCCCGGACTAGCGGGAGGGTCGAACACCGGGGAGCTGTTTTTT; cdr3_aa: CASSPGLAGGSNTGELFF; v_call: TRBV5-1; clone_size: NA; j_call: TRBJ2-2; d_call: TRBD2
cdr3_nt: TGTGCCACCAGCACGTTAGGCCCGGTGGATGAGCAGTTCTTC; cdr3_aa: CATSTLGPVDEQFF; v_call: TRBV15; clone_size: few; j_call: TRBJ2-1; d_call: NA
cdr3_nt: TGTGCCATCAGTGAGTCGGGTAGCGGGAGTGCAGAGACCCAGTACTTC; cdr3_aa: CAISESGSGSAETQYF; v_call: TRBV10-3; clone_size: NA; j_call: TRBJ2-5; d_call: TRBD2
cdr3_nt: TGTGCCAGCTCGGACCCTAGCGACAGCTCCTACAATGAGCAGTTCTTC; cdr3_aa: CASSDPSDSSYNEQFF; v_call: TRBV18; clone_size: NA; j_call: TRBJ2-1; d_call: NA
cdr3_nt: TGTGCCAGCAGTCCCTTGCCGGGAGGGCCGAACGAGCAGTACTTC; cdr3_aa: CASSPLPGGPNEQYF; v_call: TRBV6-5; clone_size: NA; j_call: TRBJ2-7; d_call: TRBD2
cdr3_nt: TGTGCCAGCAGCTTATACACGTTCCCCCAGGAGACCCAGTACTTC; cdr3_aa: CASSLYTFPQETQYF; v_call: TRBV5-4; clone_size: NA; j_call: TRBJ2-5; d_call: NA
cdr3_nt: TGTGCCAGCAGCTTATGGAGTAACACTGAAGCTTTCTTT; cdr3_aa: CASSLWSNTEAFF; v_call: TRBV11-2; clone_size: medium-sized; j_call: TRBJ1-1; d_call: NA
cdr3_nt: TGTGCCAGCAGCCGTGGTGGCACCTCTGGAAACACCATATATTTT; cdr3_aa: CASSRGGTSGNTIYF; v_call: TRBV5-6; clone_size: NA; j_call: TRBJ1-3; d_call: NA
cdr3_nt: TGCGCCAGCAGCCAAATCGGGACTAGCGTGATCCATGAGCAGTTCTTC; cdr3_aa: CASSQIGTSVIHEQFF; v_call: TRBV4-1; clone_size: NA; j_call: TRBJ2-1; d_call: TRBD2
cdr3_nt: TGTGCCACCAGCAGAGAGGGACAGGCGGCTGAAAAACTGTTTTTT; cdr3_aa: CATSREGQAAEKLFF; v_call: TRBV15; clone_size: NA; j_call: TRBJ1-4; d_call: TRBD1
cdr3_nt: TGTGCCAGCAGTCGGGACACCTCTGGGGCCAACGTCCTGACTTTC; cdr3_aa: CASSRDTSGANVLTF; v_call: TRBV6-4; clone_size: NA; j_call: TRBJ2-6; d_call: NA
cdr3_nt: TGTGCCAGCAGCTTCGCGTGGATACCTGAAGCTTTCTTT; cdr3_aa: CASSFAWIPEAFF; v_call: TRBV13; clone_size: large; j_call: TRBJ1-1; d_call: NA
cdr3_nt: TGTGCCAGCAGTTTCCCGGGTTCCTACGAGCAGTACTTC; cdr3_aa: CASSFPGSYEQYF; v_call: TRBV27; clone_size: NA; j_call: TRBJ2-7; d_call: NA
cdr3_nt: TGCGCCAGCGGGGGGTGGGGTGAAGCTTTCTTT; cdr3_aa: CASGGWGEAFF; v_call: TRBV10-2; clone_size: NA; j_call: TRBJ1-1; d_call: NA
cdr3_nt: TGTGCCAGCAGCTTAGGGGTCAATGAGCAGTTCTTC; cdr3_aa: CASSLGVNEQFF; v_call: TRBV7-9; clone_size: NA; j_call: TRBJ2-1; d_call: NA
cdr3_nt: TGCGCCAGCACCACGGCTAACTATGGCTACACCTTC; cdr3_aa: CASTTANYGYTF; v_call: TRBV10-2; clone_size: NA; j_call: TRBJ1-2; d_call: NA
cdr3_nt: TGTGCCAGCAGCTCCTCCCGGGGGAGCGGGAACTACAATGAGCAGTTCTTC; cdr3_aa: CASSSSRGSGNYNEQFF; v_call: TRBV2; clone_size: few; j_call: TRBJ2-1; d_call: TRBD2
cdr3_nt: TGTGCCAGCAGCTATATGACAGCGGGTCTTACAAATGAGCAGTTCTTC; cdr3_aa: CASSYMTAGLTNEQFF; v_call: TRBV7-9; clone_size: NA; j_call: TRBJ2-1; d_call: NA
cdr3_nt: TGTGCCAGCAGGCGAAGCGGGTCATCTAATGAAAAACTGTTTTTT; cdr3_aa: CASRRSGSSNEKLFF; v_call: TRBV11-2; clone_size: NA; j_call: TRBJ1-4; d_call: NA
cdr3_nt: TGTGCCAGCAGCTTGGGACCCGGCGGGGAGCAGTACTTC; cdr3_aa: CASSLGPGGEQYF; v_call: TRBV7-9; clone_size: NA; j_call: TRBJ2-7; d_call: NA